These 23 T cell receptor beta chains share one sample of origin, sequenced in a study of OX40 agonist ivuxolimab in advanced cancers. Measured with immunoSEQ multiplex PCR; TCRdb has only the in-frame clones, and not every one. Of around 77,000 clones in the sample, around 80% were seen once. The sample consisted of CD4+ or CD8+ T cells sorted from blood, taken in a trial of the OX40 agonist ivuxolimab. These receptors were taken from an adult with an advanced solid tumor such as melanoma, head and neck, liver or kidney cancer.

A single count supports this clone. This chain's CDR3 is CASRKDSSVNTEAFF. The CDR3 DNA sequence: TGTGCCAGCAGGAAGGACAGTTCGGTGAACACTGAAGCTTTCTTT. J is TRBJ1-1 and V is TRBV7-9; tentative D call: TRBD1 (6 bases). V was shortened by 6 bases and J by 0 bases, with 14 bases between the two germline ends. CDR1 SEHNR and CDR2 FQNEAQ come from the germline V gene (reference sequence). The CDR3 is 15 amino acids.

This sequence joins TRBV9 and TRBJ1-4; TRBD1 matches 9 bases. The CDR3 contains 14 residues. The V and J ends lost 6 bases and 6 bases, in that order; junction bases with no gene match: 6. Germline CDR1 is SGDLS and CDR2 is YYNGEE. CDR3 loop: CASTLQGADEKLFF. The CDR3, as DNA: TGTGCCAGCACCTTACAGGGGGCGGATGAAAAACTGTTTTTT. Complete variable domain (other parts from reference TRBV9 and TRBJ1-4): DSGVTQTPKHLITATGQRVTLRCSPRSGDLSVYWYQQSLDQGLQFLIQYYNGEERAKGNILERFSAQQFPDLHSELNLSSLELGDSALYFCASTLQGADEKLFFGSGTQLSVL.

This sequence joins TRBV19 and TRBJ1-3, with unresolved D. Trimming removed 5 bases at V and 9 bases at J, with 20 bases between. The CDR3 totals 15 residues. Germline lookup yields CDR1 LNHDA and CDR2 SQIVND (reference sequence). The CDR3: CASSELDRARSTIYF. CDR3 DNA sequence: TGTGCCAGTAGTGAACTGGACCGTGCCCGTAGCACCATATATTTT.

This clone was recorded once. V gene TRBV7-9 combines with J gene TRBJ1-4; 9 nucleotides match TRBD1. This CDR3 is 13 amino acids long. The germline CDR1 and CDR2 sequences are SEHNR and FQNEAQ (reference sequence). Germline trimming cut 10 bases from V and 6 bases from J; bases unmatched to any gene: 6. This CDR3 is CATVQGADEKLFF. CDR3 sequence (DNA): TGTGCCACCGTACAGGGGGCCGATGAAAAACTGTTTTTT.

The chain uses TRBV5-4 and TRBJ1-4; tentatively, D is TRBD1 (6 bases). The CDR3 runs to 18 residues. Per the germline V gene, CDR1 is SGHNT and CDR2 is YYREEE (reference sequence). Trimming took 3 bases from V and 3 from J, leaving 21 bases between them. The CDR3 sequence: CASSSRIDGGRPNEKLFF. The CDR3 region has the DNA TGTGCCAGCAGCTCGAGAATAGACGGGGGCAGGCCTAATGAAAAACTGTTTTTT.

The J gene is TRBJ2-7, the V gene TRBV2; D may be TRBD2 (6 bases). Germline V CDR1 and CDR2: SNHLY, FYNNEI. The CDR3 consists of 12 residues. V was pared by 8 bases and J by 1 base, with 9 bases between. Here the CDR3 DNA reads TGTGCCAGCGGAGGGCAATCCTACGAGCAGTACTTC. Its translation: CASGGQSYEQYF. The full variable domain, rest sourced from reference TRBV2 and TRBJ2-7, is EPEVTQTPSHQVTQMGQEVILRCVPISNHLYFYWYRQILGQKVEFLVSFYNNEISEKSEIFDDQFSVERPDGSNFTLKIRSTKLEDSAMYFCASGGQSYEQYFGPGTRLTVT.

The V and J genes are TRBV6-6 and TRBJ2-6; D gene unclear. The germline gives CDR1 MNHNY, CDR2 SVGAGI (reference sequence). The CDR3 covers 15 residues. V lost 3 bases and J lost 1, with 7 bases in between. CDR3 in DNA: TGTGCCAGCAGTTATCAGGTATCTGGGGCCAACGTCCTGACTTTC. Protein sequence: CASSYQVSGANVLTF.

This clone was seen only a few times. This chain links TRBV19 with TRBJ2-5; 10 positions agree with TRBD2. The CDR3 extends over 16 amino acids. V was pared by 5 bases and J by 5 bases, with 11 bases of the junction left unmatched. Germline CDR1 and CDR2: LNHDA and SQIVND (reference sequence). The CDR3 loop reads CASSFASGGALETQYF. DNA of the CDR3: TGTGCCAGTAGTTTCGCCAGCGGGGGGGCCTTGGAGACCCAGTACTTC.

This clone was picked up one time. This chain links TRBV18 with TRBJ1-6, with D uncertain. The germline gives CDR1 KGHSH, CDR2 LQKENI. V dropped 6 bases and J dropped 6 bases, with 15 bases sitting between them. This CDR3 is 15 amino acids long. CDR3 region: CASSTGEGSNSPLHF. CDR3 nucleotides: TGTGCCAGCTCTACCGGGGAAGGATCTAATTCACCCCTCCACTTT.

V gene TRBV9 combines with J gene TRBJ2-2; 8 nucleotides agree with TRBD2. The CDR3 runs to 13 residues. Germline assignment: CDR1 SGDLS and CDR2 YYNGEE. V shed 7 bases, J shed 5 bases, and the junction held 4 bases outside the gene matches. The DNA of the CDR3 is TGTGCCAGCGGGGGACTAGTGACCGGGGAGCTGTTTTTT. This encodes CASGGLVTGELFF.

The CDR3 reads CAISKAVGSQINYGYTF. The DNA of the CDR3 is TGTGCCATCAGTAAGGCTGTGGGCAGCCAAATTAACTATGGCTACACCTTC. The rearrangement links TRBV10-3 to TRBJ1-2; D is ambiguous. In germline, CDR1 is ENHRY, CDR2 SYGVKD. The CDR3 runs 17 residues. Trimming shortened V by 5 bases and J by 1 base, and 20 bases separated the two germline ends.

The chain is built from TRBV19 and TRBJ1-1; D is unresolved. The germline V gene has CDR1 LNHDA and CDR2 SQIVND (reference sequence). V shed 6 bases and J shed 1 base, with 9 bases lying between them. The CDR3 sequence is 13 residues long. CDR3 in DNA: TGTGCCAGTAGGACGACACCGAACACTGAAGCTTTCTTT. This sequence encodes CASRTTPNTEAFF.

The chain links TRBV19 to TRBJ1-3, with a weak D call TRBD1 (5 bases). The CDR3 extends over 16 amino acids. The ends were cut back, 6 bases at V and 4 bases at J, with 19 bases in the middle. In germline, CDR1 is LNHDA, CDR2 SQIVND (reference sequence). CDR3 nucleotide sequence: TGTGCCAGTAGGGGCTCAGGGCGACCTTTCGGAAACACCATATATTTT. The encoded protein is CASRGSGRPFGNTIYF.

The CDR3 loop reads CASSTLKNLYEQYF. The CDR3 nucleotides read TGTGCCAGCAGCACACTCAAAAACCTCTACGAGCAGTACTTC. The chain couples TRBV2 to TRBJ2-7; D remains ambiguous. This CDR3 region has 14 residues. Germline CDR1 SNHLY, CDR2 FYNNEI. V lost 6 bases to trimming and J lost 3 bases, with 15 bases between them.

J is TRBJ2-4 and V is TRBV29-1; D unclear. The CDR3 has 12 amino acids. Trimming removed 4 bases from V and 4 bases from J, with 8 bases in between. Germline CDR1 SQVTM, CDR2 ANQGSEA. CDR3 in DNA: TGCAGCGTTGTAGAACAGAAAAACATTCAGTACTTC. Translation: CSVVEQKNIQYF. The entire variable domain, with the rest obtained from reference TRBV29-1 and TRBJ2-4, is as follows: SAVISQKPSRDICQRGTSLTIQCQVDSQVTMMFWYRQQPGQSLTLIATANQGSEATYESGFVIDKFPISRPNLTFSTLTVSNMSPEDSSIYLCSVVEQKNIQYFGAGTRLSVL.

The chain recombines TRBV5-1 with TRBJ1-4, with 12 bases identical to TRBD1. The germline V gene has CDR1 SGHRS and CDR2 YFSETQ. V trimming: 4 bases; J trimming: 13 bases; junction bases outside the gene matches: 8. The CDR3 runs to 14 residues. The CDR3 here is CASSDPGQGAILFF. Here the CDR3 DNA reads TGCGCCAGCAGCGACCCGGGACAGGGGGCAATACTGTTTTTT.

This chain's CDR3 is CASSLVSPGLVIEGELFF. The DNA of the CDR3 is TGCGCCAGCAGCTTGGTTTCCCCGGGACTAGTGATTGAAGGGGAGCTGTTTTTT. The chain couples TRBV5-1 to TRBJ2-2; 8 bases align to TRBD2. The germline CDR1 and CDR2 sequences are SGHRS and YFSETQ. The CDR3 covers 18 residues. Unmatched junction bases numbered 15, after V lost 0 bases and J lost 8 bases.

The chain recombines TRBV7-2 with TRBJ1-3; D not certain. This CDR3 has 14 residues. Germline lookup yields CDR1 SGHTA and CDR2 FQGNSA. The V gene lost 3 bases and the J gene lost 4 bases, with 10 bases spanning the gap. The CDR3 spells CASSLSSGGNTIYF. CDR3 nucleotides: TGTGCCAGCAGCTTGTCCAGCGGGGGAAACACCATATATTTT. Full variable domain (outside the CDR3, taken from reference TRBV7-2 and TRBJ1-3): GAGVSQSPSNKVTEKGKDVELRCDPISGHTALYWYRQSLGQGLEFLIYFQGNSAPDKSGLPSDRFSAERTGGSVSTLTIQRTQQEDSAVYLCASSLSSGGNTIYFGEGSWLTVV.

The rearrangement uses TRBV28 and TRBJ2-5, with 9 bases matching TRBD1. V lost 5 bases to trimming and J lost 2 bases; unmatched junction nucleotides: 6. Germline-derived CDR1 and CDR2 are MDHEN and SYDVKM. The CDR3 extends over 15 amino acids. CDR3: CASSTSGTGQETQYF. The CDR3 coding sequence is TGTGCCAGCAGTACCTCTGGGACAGGGCAAGAGACCCAGTACTTC.

The gene calls are TRBV29-1 and TRBJ1-1, with D unclear. Trimming cost V 4 bases and J 0 bases, with 15 bases left between them. The length of the CDR3 is 15 residues. Germline CDR1 reads SQVTM; CDR2 reads ANQGSEA. The CDR3 coding sequence is TGCAGCGTTGGACCGGACTACAACTTGAACACTGAAGCTTTCTTT. It codes for CSVGPDYNLNTEAFF.

Turning to this clone: The junction differs from germline at one of its ends, possibly a read error. This rearrangement joins TRBV2 to TRBJ1-4; 8 positions match TRBD1. Germline CDR1 SNHLY, CDR2 FYNNEI. CDR3 size: 15 residues. The CDR3 protein is CASSPLTGEGVTRLF. CDR3 bases: TGTGCCAGCAGTCCCTTGACAGGGGAAGGGGTAACTCGGCTTTTT.

The J gene is TRBJ2-3, the V gene TRBV28; perhaps D is TRBD1 or TRBD2 (6 bases each). The V and J ends lost 8 bases and 1 base respectively, with 16 bases between them. Per germline, CDR1 MDHEN and CDR2 SYDVKM. The CDR3 is 15 residues long. The DNA of the CDR3 is TGTGCCAGCCTCATCGGGGGCGCGGGCACAGATACGCAGTATTTT. Amino acids: CASLIGGAGTDTQYF. Full variable domain (outside the CDR3, taken from reference TRBV28 and TRBJ2-3): DVKVTQSSRYLVKRTGEKVFLECVQDMDHENMFWYRQDPGLGLRLIYFSYDVKMKEKGDIPEGYSVSREKKERFSLILESASTNQTSMYLCASLIGGAGTDTQYFGPGTRLTVL.

The chain recombines TRBV30 with TRBJ1-1; the D is unclear. The CDR3 totals 12 residues. CDR1 is GTSNPN and CDR2 is SVGIG in the germline V gene (reference sequence). Trimming removed 3 bases from V and 2 bases from J, with 7 bases in between. The CDR3: CAWRPHNTEAFF. CDR3 bases: TGTGCCTGGAGGCCACACAACACTGAAGCTTTCTTT.